One sample yielded the 4 T cell receptor beta chains listed below, sequenced in a study of T cell responses to AZD1222 COVID-19 vaccine. This table comes from immunoSEQ multiplex PCR, and its TCRdb copy is limited to in-frame clones, with some not included. The table includes under 300,000 clones, 80% to 95% detected once. The sample consisted of peripheral blood, taken on day 0 of AZD1222 vaccination. These receptors were obtained from an adult in good health.

V and J are TRBV6-5 and TRBJ1-4; 8 bases match TRBD1. Looked up from germline, CDR1 is MNHEY and CDR2 is SVGAGI. Trimming cost V 6 bases and J 8 bases; bases outside gene matches: 8. CDR3 length: 14 amino acids. CDR3 amino acids: CASSMDRVGEKLFF. CDR3 coding DNA: TGTGCCAGCAGCATGGACAGGGTGGGGGAAAAACTGTTTTTT.

The V and J genes are TRBV19 and TRBJ1-5; D is unclear. V was pared by 5 bases and J by 5 bases, with 7 bases between. The CDR3 consists of 12 residues. From germline, CDR1 is LNHDA and CDR2 SQIVND (reference sequence). CDR3 bases: TGTGCCAGTAGTGGGAGAGATCAGCCCCAGCATTTT. Residues: CASSGRDQPQHF. Based on the CDR3 plus reference TRBV19 and TRBJ1-5, the full variable domain is DGGITQSPKYLFRKEGQNVTLSCEQNLNHDAMYWYRQDPGQGLRLIYYSQIVNDFQKGDIAEGYSVSREKKESFPLTVTSAQKNPTAFYLCASSGRDQPQHFGDGTRLSIL.

The chain recombines TRBV16 with TRBJ2-7, with no clear D. Between the trimmed V and J ends, which lost 2 bases and 0 bases, there was a span of 14 bases. CDR3 length equals 16 residues. The V gene's germline CDR1 is KGHSY and CDR2 FQNENV. The CDR3 bases are TGTGCCAGCAGCCAAGGTCGGGTTGTGAGCTCCTACGAGCAGTACTTC. The encoded protein is CASSQGRVVSSYEQYF.

V gene TRBV7-2 combines with J gene TRBJ2-5; 9 bases agree with TRBD2. The CDR3 covers 18 residues. Unmatched junction bases numbered 14, after V lost 1 base and J lost 5 bases. Germline values: CDR1 SGHTA, CDR2 FQGNSA. The CDR3 loop reads CASSLVSMLAGEGETQYF. For the CDR3, the DNA is TGTGCCAGCAGCTTAGTTTCGATGTTAGCGGGAGAGGGGGAGACCCAGTACTTC.